A single T cell receptor (beta chain) is shown here with its context. Antigen specificity is unknown. This entry belongs to a study of a mutant IDH1 vaccine in newly diagnosed glioma. Study summary: Visit timing is recorded as week 35 for V12 and week 47 for V13. Study results and limitations: Altogether, around 93% of patients exhibited vaccine-induced immune responses.

As for time point: week 35, safety follow-up. The study gave 300 ug of mutant IDH1 20-mer peptide per vaccine dose, with topical imiquimod. V lost 4 bases and J lost 4; bases outside the gene matches: 11. Germline lookup yields CDR1 SGHNT and CDR2 YYREEE (reference sequence). CDR3 length equals 16 residues. Here immunoSEQ multiplex PCR was the method, and the copy in TCRdb shows in-frame clones only, minus some. The sample carries roughly 64,000 clones, under 85% recorded once. This sample comprised PBMCs, obtained from a glioma patient whose treatment included an IDH1 peptide vaccine. This chain connects TRBV5-4 to TRBJ2-7, with 10 bases identical to TRBD2. This TCR derives from a man aged 50 to 59 with glioma. Here the CDR3 DNA reads TGTGCCAGCAGCGGGGGTGGGGCTAGCGGGGGATACGAGCAGTACTTC. It is translated as CASSGGGASGGYEQYF.